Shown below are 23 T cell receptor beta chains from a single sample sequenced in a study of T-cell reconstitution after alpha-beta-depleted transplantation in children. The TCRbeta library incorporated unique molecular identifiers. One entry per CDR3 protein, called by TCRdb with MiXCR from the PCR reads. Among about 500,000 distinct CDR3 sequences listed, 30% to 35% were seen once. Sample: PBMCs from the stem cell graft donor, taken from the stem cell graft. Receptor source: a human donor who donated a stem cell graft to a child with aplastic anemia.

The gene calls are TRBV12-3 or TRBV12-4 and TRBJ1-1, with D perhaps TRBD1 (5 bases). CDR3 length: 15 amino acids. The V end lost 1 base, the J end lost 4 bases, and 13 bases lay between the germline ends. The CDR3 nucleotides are TGTGCCAGCAGTTTAGGGGTAGGGGTGACCACTGAAGCTTTCTTT. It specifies CASSLGVGVTTEAFF.

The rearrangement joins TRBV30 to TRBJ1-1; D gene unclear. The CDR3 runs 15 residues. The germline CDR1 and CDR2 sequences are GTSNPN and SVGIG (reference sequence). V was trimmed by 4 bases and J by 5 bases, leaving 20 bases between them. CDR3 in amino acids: CAWNRPGPKGTEAFF. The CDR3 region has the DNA TGTGCCTGGAATCGACCGGGCCCCAAAGGGACTGAAGCTTTCTTT.

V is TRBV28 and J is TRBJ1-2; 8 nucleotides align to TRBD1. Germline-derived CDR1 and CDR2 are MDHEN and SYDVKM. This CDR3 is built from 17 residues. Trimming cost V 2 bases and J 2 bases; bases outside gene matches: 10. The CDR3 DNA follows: TGTGCCAGCAGTTTAGCCGGGACAGGTGGTAAAAACTATGGCTACACCTTC. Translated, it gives CASSLAGTGGKNYGYTF.

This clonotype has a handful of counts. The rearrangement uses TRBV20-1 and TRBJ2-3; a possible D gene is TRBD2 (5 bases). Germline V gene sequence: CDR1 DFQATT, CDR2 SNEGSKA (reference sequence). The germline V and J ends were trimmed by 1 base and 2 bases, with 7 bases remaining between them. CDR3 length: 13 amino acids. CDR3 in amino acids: CSARGLLTDTQYF. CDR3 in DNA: TGCAGTGCTAGAGGACTACTCACAGATACGCAGTATTTT.

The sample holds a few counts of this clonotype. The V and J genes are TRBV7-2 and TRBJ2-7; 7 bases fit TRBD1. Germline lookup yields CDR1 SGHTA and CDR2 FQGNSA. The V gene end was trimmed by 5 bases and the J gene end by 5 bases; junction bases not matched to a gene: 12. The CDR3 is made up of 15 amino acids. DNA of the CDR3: TGTGCCAGCAGCCACATATCACAGGGGCAGGACGAGCAGTACTTC. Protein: CASSHISQGQDEQYF.

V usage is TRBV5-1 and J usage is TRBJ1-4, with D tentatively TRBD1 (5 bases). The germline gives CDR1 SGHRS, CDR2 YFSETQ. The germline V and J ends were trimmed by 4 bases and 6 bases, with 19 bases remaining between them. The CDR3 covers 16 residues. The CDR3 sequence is CASSLVSGRRDEKLFF. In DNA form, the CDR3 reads TGCGCCAGCAGCCTCGTGTCAGGGAGGAGGGATGAAAAACTGTTTTTT. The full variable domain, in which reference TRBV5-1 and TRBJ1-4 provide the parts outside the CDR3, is KAGVTQTPRYLIKTRGQQVTLSCSPISGHRSVSWYQQTPGQGLQFLFEYFSETQRNKGNFPGRFSGRQFSNSRSEMNVSTLELGDSALYLCASSLVSGRRDEKLFFGSGTQLSVL.

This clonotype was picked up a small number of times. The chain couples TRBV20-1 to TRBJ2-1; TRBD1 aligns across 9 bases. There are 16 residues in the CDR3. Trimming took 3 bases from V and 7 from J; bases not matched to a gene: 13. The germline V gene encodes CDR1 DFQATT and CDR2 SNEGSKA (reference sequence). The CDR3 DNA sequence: TGCAGTGCTAGGGGACCGGGACAGGGCTCAATAAATGAGCAGTTCTTC. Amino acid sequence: CSARGPGQGSINEQFF.

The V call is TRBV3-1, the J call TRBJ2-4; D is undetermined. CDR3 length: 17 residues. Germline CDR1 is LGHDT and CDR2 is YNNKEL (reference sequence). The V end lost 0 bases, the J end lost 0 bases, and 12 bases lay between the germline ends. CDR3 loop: CASSQERLLLAKNIQYF. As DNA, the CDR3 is TGTGCCAGCAGCCAAGAAAGACTTCTGCTAGCCAAAAACATTCAGTACTTC.

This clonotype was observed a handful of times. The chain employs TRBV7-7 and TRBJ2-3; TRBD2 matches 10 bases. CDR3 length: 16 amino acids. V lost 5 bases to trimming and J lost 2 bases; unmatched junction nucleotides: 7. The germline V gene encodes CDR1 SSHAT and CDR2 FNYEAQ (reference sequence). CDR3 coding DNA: TGTGCCAGCAGCCCCGGAGGACTAGCGGCCACAGATACGCAGTATTTT. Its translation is CASSPGGLAATDTQYF.

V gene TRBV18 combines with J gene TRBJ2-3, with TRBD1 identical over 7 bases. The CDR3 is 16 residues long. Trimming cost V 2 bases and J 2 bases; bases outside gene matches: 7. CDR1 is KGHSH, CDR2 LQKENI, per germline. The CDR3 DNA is TGTGCCAGCTCACCAAACAGGGGCCACTCCACAGATACGCAGTATTTT. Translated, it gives CASSPNRGHSTDTQYF.

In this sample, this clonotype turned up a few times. CDR3 nucleotide sequence: TGTGCCAGCAGCTTGATCTCCCCTGGAAACACCATATATTTT. It yields the protein CASSLISPGNTIYF. This chain joins TRBV5-5 and TRBJ1-3; D is unclear. This CDR3 is built from 14 residues. Germline V gene data show CDR1 as SGHKS and CDR2 as YYEKEE (reference sequence). Trimming removed 1 base at V and 2 bases at J, with 7 bases between.

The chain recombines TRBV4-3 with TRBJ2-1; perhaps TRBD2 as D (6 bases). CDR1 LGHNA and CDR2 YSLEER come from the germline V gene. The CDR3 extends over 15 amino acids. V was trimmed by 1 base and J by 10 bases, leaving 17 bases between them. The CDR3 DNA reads TGCGCCAGCAGCCAAGCAACGCGGGGAGGTGGGGAGCAGTTCTTC. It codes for CASSQATRGGGEQFF.

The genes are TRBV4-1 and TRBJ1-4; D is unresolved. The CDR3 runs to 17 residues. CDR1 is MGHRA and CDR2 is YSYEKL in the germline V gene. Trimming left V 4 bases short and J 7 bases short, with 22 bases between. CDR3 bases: TGCGCCAGCAGCCCCCCCTTTGACCTTTCGACGGGTGAAAAACTGTTTTTT. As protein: CASSPPFDLSTGEKLFF.

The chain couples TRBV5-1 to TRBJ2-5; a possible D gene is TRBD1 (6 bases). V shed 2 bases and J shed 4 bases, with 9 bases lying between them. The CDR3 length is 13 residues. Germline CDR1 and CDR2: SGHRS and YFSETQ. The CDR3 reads CASSFLGGETQYF. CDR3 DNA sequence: TGCGCCAGCAGCTTTTTAGGGGGAGAGACCCAGTACTTC.

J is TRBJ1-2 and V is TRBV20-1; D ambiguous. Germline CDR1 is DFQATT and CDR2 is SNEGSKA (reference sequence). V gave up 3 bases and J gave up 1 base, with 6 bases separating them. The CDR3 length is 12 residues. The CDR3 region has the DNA TGCAGTGCTAGTCACAGTAACTATGGCTACACCTTC. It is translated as CSASHSNYGYTF.

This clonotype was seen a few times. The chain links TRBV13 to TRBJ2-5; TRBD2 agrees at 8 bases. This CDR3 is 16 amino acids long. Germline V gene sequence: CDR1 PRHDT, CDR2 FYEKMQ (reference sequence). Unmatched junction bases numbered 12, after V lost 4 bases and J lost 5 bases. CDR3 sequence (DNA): TGTGCCAGCAGCTCTACCGGACTAGCCATGGGGGAGACCCAGTACTTC. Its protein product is CASSSTGLAMGETQYF.

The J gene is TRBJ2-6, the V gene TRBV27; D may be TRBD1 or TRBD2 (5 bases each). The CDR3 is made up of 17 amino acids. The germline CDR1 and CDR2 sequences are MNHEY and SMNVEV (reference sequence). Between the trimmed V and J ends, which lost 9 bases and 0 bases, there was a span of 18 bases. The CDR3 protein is CASCPGWGSSGANVLTF. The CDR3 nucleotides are TGTGCCAGTTGCCCTGGTTGGGGGAGCTCTGGGGCCAACGTCCTGACTTTC.

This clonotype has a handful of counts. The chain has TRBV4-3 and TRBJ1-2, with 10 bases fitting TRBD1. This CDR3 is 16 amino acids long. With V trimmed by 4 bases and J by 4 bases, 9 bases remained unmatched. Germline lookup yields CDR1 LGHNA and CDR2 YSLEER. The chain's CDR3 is CASSRGTGDAGYGYTF. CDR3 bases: TGCGCCAGCAGCCGCGGGACAGGGGATGCGGGCTATGGCTACACCTTC.

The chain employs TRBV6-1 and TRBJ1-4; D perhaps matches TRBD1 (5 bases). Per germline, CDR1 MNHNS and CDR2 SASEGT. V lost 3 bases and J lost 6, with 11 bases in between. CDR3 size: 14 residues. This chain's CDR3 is CASSDRVRDEKLFF. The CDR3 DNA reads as TGTGCCAGCAGTGACAGGGTTCGGGATGAAAAACTGTTTTTT.

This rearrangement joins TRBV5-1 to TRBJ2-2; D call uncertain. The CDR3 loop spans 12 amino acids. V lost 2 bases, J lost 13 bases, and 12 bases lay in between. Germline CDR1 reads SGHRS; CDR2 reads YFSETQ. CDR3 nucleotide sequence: TGCGCCAGCAGCTTTGATACGGATCTGCTGTTTTTT. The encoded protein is CASSFDTDLLFF.

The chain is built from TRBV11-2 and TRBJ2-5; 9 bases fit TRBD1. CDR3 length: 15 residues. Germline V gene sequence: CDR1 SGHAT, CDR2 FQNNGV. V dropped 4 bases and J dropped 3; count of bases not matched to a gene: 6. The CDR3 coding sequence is TGTGCCAGCAGCTGGGGCCGGACAGGGGAAGAGACCCAGTACTTC. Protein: CASSWGRTGEETQYF.

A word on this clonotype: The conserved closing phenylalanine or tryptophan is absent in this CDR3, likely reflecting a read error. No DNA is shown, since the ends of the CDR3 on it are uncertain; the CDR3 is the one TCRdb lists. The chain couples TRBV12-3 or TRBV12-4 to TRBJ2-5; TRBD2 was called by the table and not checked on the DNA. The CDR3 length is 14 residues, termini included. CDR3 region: CASSSGTSGSSPLV.

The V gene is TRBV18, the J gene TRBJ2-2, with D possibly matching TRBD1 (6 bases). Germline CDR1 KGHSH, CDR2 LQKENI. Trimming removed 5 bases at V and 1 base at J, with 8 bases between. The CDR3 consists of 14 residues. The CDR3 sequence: CASSSDRNTGELFF. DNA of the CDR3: TGTGCCAGCTCATCGGACAGGAACACCGGGGAGCTGTTTTTT.